This T cell receptor (beta chain) originates from a study of tumor-infiltrating lymphocytes in primary liver carcinoma. Starting material for RNA and DNA co-extraction consisted of roughly 19-30 mg of unsorted bulk tissue. Through surgical resection, the patients' primary liver carcinoma was treated. Tumor samples all exceeded 75% viable tumor cells. Comments on this clonotype: Antigen: not known. A read error may produce the germline difference seen at one junction end.

Study-wide results and caveats: The study found only about 7.5-24% of top clones in all five tumor regions. Tumor region pairs showed greater overlap than either tumor-adjacent or tumor-blood pairs did.

With approximately 470 ng total RNA as template and a constant-region primer, TCR beta cDNA was made. Libraries covering TCR beta were generated through three nested multiplex PCR rounds (using a slightly modified ARM-PCR). Investigators reported that the first two PCR rounds, at about 11 cycles each, used TRBV1-TRBV30 forward primers with a C-beta reverse primer. Each CDR3 protein is one row after TCRdb ran MiXCR on the multiplex PCR reads. The data hold 100,000 to 120,000 distinct CDR3 sequences, with roughly 80% observed a single time. The CDR3 length is 13 residues. The germline V gene encodes CDR1 SQVTM and CDR2 ANQGSEA.

Sequencing input: liver tumor tissue from sampling region 3. Subset described: tumor region T3, left-lateral pole. The chain recombines TRBV29-1 with TRBJ2-1; 8 positions match TRBD2. The receptor was derived from a man in his forties with primary liver carcinoma and hepatitis B virus infection. The CDR3 loop reads CNVGLGAYNEQFF. The CDR3 region has the DNA TGCAACGTGGGACTAGGGGCCTATAATGAGCAGTTCTTC.